This T cell receptor beta chain was sequenced for a study of neurological immune-mediated disorders. Trimming shortened V by 6 bases and J by 4 bases, and 22 bases separated the two germline ends. Germline V CDR1 and CDR2: SGHRS, YFSETQ. This CDR3 spans 17 amino acids. TCRdb reanalysed the 5' RACE reads using MiXCR and keeps one entry per CDR3 protein. The sample shows under 40,000 distinct CDR3 sequences, approximately 4.5% of them seen only once. The rearrangement uses TRBV5-1 and TRBJ2-2; D possibly uses TRBD1 or TRBD2 (6 bases each). Specimen: PBMCs. The origin of this receptor is a man between 18 and 35 years old in good health. The CDR3 DNA sequence: TGCGCCAGCACGAAGGGACAAACGATCGGGGGCACCGGGGAGCTGTTTTTT. Residues: CASTKGQTIGGTGELFF.